Following are 22 T cell receptor beta chains from one sample sequenced in a study of T-cell memory formation after mild COVID-19. TCRdb used MiXCR to reprocess the 5' RACE reads, holding one entry per CDR3 protein. The repertoire holds 110,000 or so distinct CDR3 sequences, with roughly 20% as singletons. The material sequenced was PBMCs or a T cell subset sorted from them (not recorded which). These receptor sequences come from a man younger than 35 who had mild COVID-19 (a few samples of this study predate the infection). Cell type and time point are not known.

V usage is TRBV9 and J usage is TRBJ2-3; no firm D call. From germline, CDR1 is SGDLS and CDR2 YYNGEE. This CDR3 is built from 13 residues. The V and J ends lost 3 bases and 4 bases respectively, with 9 bases between them. CDR3 DNA sequence: TGTGCCAGCAGCGGCCTGCTGTCAGATACGCAGTATTTT. Amino acid sequence: CASSGLLSDTQYF.

This clonotype was seen only once. The chain joins TRBV6-5 to TRBJ2-2; D is uncertain. CDR1 and CDR2 from the germline V gene are MNHEY and SVGAGI. The CDR3 has 13 amino acids. Deletions cut 6 bases from V and 9 bases from J, with 14 bases between. CDR3 amino acids: CASRPFQYRELFF. The CDR3 DNA sequence: TGTGCCAGCAGGCCGTTCCAGTACCGGGAGCTGTTTTTT.

The rearrangement uses TRBV3-1 and TRBJ2-1, with 10 positions matching TRBD2. This CDR3 has 15 amino acids. V lost 2 bases to trimming and J lost 8 bases; unmatched junction nucleotides: 6. The germline V gene encodes CDR1 LGHDT and CDR2 YNNKEL (reference sequence). The CDR3 is CASSQLAGDLHEQFF. The DNA for the CDR3 is TGTGCCAGCAGCCAACTAGCGGGGGATCTCCATGAGCAGTTCTTC.

The chain couples TRBV4-1 to TRBJ2-3; TRBD2 agrees at 8 bases. J was trimmed by 2 bases and V by 1 base; bases with no gene match: 8. This CDR3 has 17 residues. The V gene's germline CDR1 is MGHRA and CDR2 YSYEKL. CDR3 nucleotide sequence: TGCGCCAGCAGCCAAGGACAAGGCGGGGGGAACACAGATACGCAGTATTTT. Translated, it gives CASSQGQGGGNTDTQYF.

This clonotype was counted a few times. The rearrangement joins TRBV29-1 to TRBJ1-1; D might be TRBD1 (6 bases). The CDR3 is made up of 13 amino acids. The germline CDR1 and CDR2 sequences are SQVTM and ANQGSEA. Trimming cost V 5 bases and J 6 bases, with 16 bases left between them. CDR3 sequence reads: CSVRPPQGSEAFF. CDR3 DNA sequence: TGCAGCGTTCGGCCTCCGCAGGGGTCTGAAGCTTTCTTT.

The V call is TRBV6-2 or TRBV6-3, the J call TRBJ1-5; 7 bases are a match to TRBD1. The length of the CDR3 is 15 residues. Unmatched junction bases numbered 7, after V lost 5 bases and J lost 3 bases. Germline-derived CDR1 and CDR2 are MNHEY and SVGEGT. The CDR3 nucleotides read TGTGCCAGCAGTACCCCGGGACAGCTCAATCAGCCCCAGCATTTT. Translation gives CASSTPGQLNQPQHF.

This clonotype was observed a handful of times. The chain couples TRBV29-1 to TRBJ2-1; D is undetermined. The CDR3 extends over 15 amino acids. Trimming took 3 bases from V and 5 from J, leaving 17 bases between them. Germline values: CDR1 SQVTM, CDR2 ANQGSEA. This chain's CDR3 is CSVDGLWGRNNEQFF. DNA for the CDR3: TGCAGCGTTGATGGTCTGTGGGGAAGGAACAATGAGCAGTTCTTC.

This chain joins TRBV24-1 and TRBJ2-3, with D possibly being TRBD1 (5 bases). Trimming left V 9 bases short and J 0 bases short, with 12 bases between. This CDR3 region has 14 residues. Germline CDR1 is KGHDR and CDR2 is SFDVKD. The CDR3 sequence: CATFRVASTDTQYF. The CDR3 region has the DNA TGTGCCACCTTCAGGGTGGCTAGCACAGATACGCAGTATTTT.

The chain joins TRBV3-1 to TRBJ2-3; 15 nucleotides line up with TRBD2. CDR3 size: 17 residues. Germline V gene lookup returns CDR1 LGHDT and CDR2 YNNKEL (reference sequence). V lost 5 bases, J lost 4 bases, and 7 bases stayed unmatched. The CDR3 sequence is CASSTGTSGGWSDTQYF. CDR3 sequence (DNA): TGTGCCAGCAGCACCGGGACTAGCGGGGGGTGGTCAGATACGCAGTATTTT.

The J gene is TRBJ1-1, the V gene TRBV4-1; TRBD1 aligns across 7 bases. CDR1 and CDR2 from the germline V gene are MGHRA and YSYEKL. V shed 6 bases and J 5 bases; nucleotides not matched to a gene: 12. CDR3 length: 15 amino acids. In DNA, the CDR3 is TGCGCCAGCAGGCGACAGGGCACGGTGGGAACTGAAGCTTTCTTT. It specifies CASRRQGTVGTEAFF.

The J gene is TRBJ1-6, the V gene TRBV6-6; TRBD1 matches at 7 bases. The CDR3 contains 14 residues. V lost 11 bases to trimming and J lost 4 bases; unmatched junction nucleotides: 8. In germline, CDR1 is MNHNY, CDR2 SVGAGI (reference sequence). CDR3 coding DNA: TGTGCCTCCACCCCGACAGGGTATAATTCACCCCTCCACTTT. Translation gives CASTPTGYNSPLHF.

The DNA for the CDR3 is TGTGCCAGCAGTGAAGCGGCGGGCACCTACGAGCAGTACTTC. Translating it yields CASSEAAGTYEQYF. The chain uses TRBV12-3 or TRBV12-4 and TRBJ2-7; a weak D match, TRBD2 (5 bases). The CDR3 has 14 residues. The V end lost 5 bases, the J end lost 2 bases, and 13 bases lay between the germline ends.

This clonotype occurred a few times. This chain connects TRBV20-1 to TRBJ1-5, with a tentative D call TRBD1 (6 bases). The CDR3 extends over 16 amino acids. The germline CDR1 and CDR2 sequences are DFQATT and SNEGSKA (reference sequence). V was pared by 3 bases and J by 6 bases, with 21 bases between. CDR3 amino acids: CSASRLGGLAAQPQHF. CDR3 coding DNA: TGCAGTGCTAGTCGTTTAGGGGGTCTCGCGGCTCAGCCCCAGCATTTT.

This rearrangement joins TRBV4-1 to TRBJ2-1; 8 bases line up with TRBD2. The CDR3 is made up of 16 amino acids. Germline loops: CDR1 MGHRA, CDR2 YSYEKL. The V and J ends lost 4 bases and 3 bases, in that order; junction bases with no gene match: 8. CDR3 nucleotides: TGCGCCAGCAGCCCGCGTTCCGGGGGGGGCTACAATGAGCAGTTCTTC. Its protein product is CASSPRSGGGYNEQFF.

This clonotype was seen a handful of times. This chain links TRBV29-1 with TRBJ2-7, with TRBD2 identical over 15 bases. V was clipped by 0 bases and J by 2 bases; unmatched bases: 5. This CDR3 is 17 amino acids long. CDR1 and CDR2 (germline): SQVTM, ANQGSEA. The DNA of the CDR3 is TGCAGCGTTGAAGACCCCGGGACTAGCGGGGGGACCTACGAGCAGTACTTC. Its translation is CSVEDPGTSGGTYEQYF.

The rearrangement joins TRBV5-1 to TRBJ1-5, with 8 bases matching TRBD1. The germline V gene encodes CDR1 SGHRS and CDR2 YFSETQ. CDR3 length: 19 residues. The V segment lost 0 bases and the J segment 2 bases; nucleotides outside the gene matches: 13. CDR3 amino acids: CASSLAGDRTLVGNQPQHF. The CDR3 DNA is TGCGCCAGCAGCTTGGCTGGGGACAGGACCCTAGTGGGCAATCAGCCCCAGCATTTT.

This chain links TRBV7-9 with TRBJ1-1; 7 nucleotides agree with TRBD1. The length of the CDR3 is 13 residues. Germline V CDR1 and CDR2: SEHNR, FQNEAQ (reference sequence). Trimming cost V 8 bases and J 1 base; bases outside gene matches: 4. This chain's CDR3 is CASGPGGNTEAFF. CDR3 sequence (DNA): TGTGCCAGCGGCCCAGGGGGGAACACTGAAGCTTTCTTT.

This clonotype was detected only a few times. The chain carries TRBV29-1 and TRBJ2-5; 8 positions match TRBD2. J gave up 0 bases and V 7 bases, and 4 bases lay outside the gene matches. From germline, CDR1 is SQVTM and CDR2 ANQGSEA. This CDR3 has 13 amino acids. The CDR3 is CSARGGDQETQYF. As DNA, the CDR3 is TGCAGCGCCCGGGGGGGCGACCAAGAGACCCAGTACTTC.

This clonotype was seen a few times. V gene TRBV28 combines with J gene TRBJ2-2; D not certain. V lost 4 bases and J 6 bases, leaving 6 bases between the germline ends. The CDR3 sequence is 12 residues long. Germline CDR1 is MDHEN and CDR2 is SYDVKM. The CDR3 DNA reads as TGTGCCAGCAGTTATCAGGCCGGGGAGCTGTTTTTT. Protein sequence: CASSYQAGELFF. Variable domain in full (rest from reference TRBV28 and TRBJ2-2): DVKVTQSSRYLVKRTGEKVFLECVQDMDHENMFWYRQDPGLGLRLIYFSYDVKMKEKGDIPEGYSVSREKKERFSLILESASTNQTSMYLCASSYQAGELFFGEGSRLTVL.

This clonotype appeared a few times. J is TRBJ2-3 and V is TRBV2; 10 nucleotides agree with TRBD1. Per germline, CDR1 SNHLY and CDR2 FYNNEI. CDR3 length: 15 residues. Trimming took 5 bases from V and 6 from J; bases not matched to a gene: 8. The CDR3 loop is CASSNSGQGGDTQYF. CDR3 coding DNA: TGTGCCAGCAGTAACTCTGGACAGGGGGGGGATACGCAGTATTTT.

The V call is TRBV5-1, the J call TRBJ2-1; D not resolved. This CDR3 is built from 15 residues. Germline loops: CDR1 SGHRS, CDR2 YFSETQ. V was trimmed by 1 base and J by 8 bases, leaving 16 bases between them. CDR3 in DNA: TGCGCCAGCAGCTTGTCACGGACCGCACGGGATGAGCAGTTCTTC. Translating gives CASSLSRTARDEQFF.

The chain recombines TRBV5-1 with TRBJ1-1; D possibly corresponds to TRBD1 (6 bases). The length of the CDR3 is 15 residues. The germline CDR1 and CDR2 sequences are SGHRS and YFSETQ. V was clipped by 4 bases and J by 0 bases, with 13 bases between them. CDR3 residues: CASSMTGGVNTEAFF. The DNA of the CDR3 is TGCGCCAGCAGCATGACAGGAGGGGTGAACACTGAAGCTTTCTTT.